This is a list of T cell receptor beta chains from one sample in a study of blood T cell repertoires in COVID-19. The method was immunoSEQ multiplex PCR; TCRdb's version includes in-frame clones alone and lacks a portion of them. The sample yields roughly 230,000 clones, 89% seen once. Sequenced input: peripheral blood. These receptors came from a middle-aged woman who had recovered from COVID-19. Both conserved end residues are trimmed from each CDR3.

v_gene	j_gene	CDR3aa
TRBV5-1	TRBJ1-1	ASSLQGGGTEAF
TRBV7-9	TRBJ2-5	ASNSGGKETQY
TRBV5-1	TRBJ1-3	ASSLGQLTFGNTIY
TRBV6-5	TRBJ2-1	ASSGLAGYNEQF
TRBV29-1	TRBJ2-4	SAAMGTSLAKNIQY
TRBV7-7	TRBJ2-3	ASSSSSGTGGTQY
TRBV29-1	TRBJ1-1	SVRSRDRGTEAF
TRBV18	TRBJ2-5	ASSPSPDRGETQY
TRBV11-2	TRBJ2-1	ASSLDLGGEQF
TRBV19	TRBJ1-2	ASTARRGSERGYT
TRBV30	TRBJ2-7	AWSPAYEQY
TRBV3-1/TRBV3-2	TRBJ2-1	ASSQVRGNEQF
TRBV14	TRBJ2-5	ASSRDRGPQETQY
TRBV5-1	TRBJ2-1	ASSHGDRVTYNEQF
TRBV18	TRBJ2-7	ASSPGTGGYEQY
TRBV3-1/TRBV3-2	TRBJ2-2	ASRPRDTGELF
TRBV14	TRBJ1-2	ASSHRTGLSYT
TRBV19	TRBJ1-5	ASRYRRAGNQPQH
TRBV6-2/TRBV6-3	TRBJ2-2	ASSSGLAGVFTGELF
TRBV5-6	TRBJ2-7	ASKLLYRGPYEQY
TRBV6-5	TRBJ2-1	ASWTGTGSSNEQF
TRBV6-5	TRBJ1-5	ASSYGAGVQPQH
TRBV19	TRBJ2-7	ASSDAGTSVYEQY
TRBV30	TRBJ2-3	AYTGISVQADTQY
TRBV24-1	TRBJ2-1	ATSSVAGGYDNEQF
TRBV24-1	TRBJ1-1	ATMRETNTEAF